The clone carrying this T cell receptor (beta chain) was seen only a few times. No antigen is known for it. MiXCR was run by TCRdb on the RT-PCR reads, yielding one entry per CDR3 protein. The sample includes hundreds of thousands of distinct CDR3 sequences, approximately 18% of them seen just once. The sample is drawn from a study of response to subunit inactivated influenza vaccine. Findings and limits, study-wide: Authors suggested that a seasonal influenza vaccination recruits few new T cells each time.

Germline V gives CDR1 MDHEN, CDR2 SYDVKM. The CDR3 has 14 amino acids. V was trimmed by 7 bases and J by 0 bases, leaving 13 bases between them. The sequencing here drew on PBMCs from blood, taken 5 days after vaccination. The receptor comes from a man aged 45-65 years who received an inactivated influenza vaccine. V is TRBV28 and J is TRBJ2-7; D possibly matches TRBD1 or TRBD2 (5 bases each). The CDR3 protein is CASNLPGPSYEQYF. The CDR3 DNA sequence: TGTGCCAGCAATCTACCGGGACCCTCCTACGAGCAGTACTTC.